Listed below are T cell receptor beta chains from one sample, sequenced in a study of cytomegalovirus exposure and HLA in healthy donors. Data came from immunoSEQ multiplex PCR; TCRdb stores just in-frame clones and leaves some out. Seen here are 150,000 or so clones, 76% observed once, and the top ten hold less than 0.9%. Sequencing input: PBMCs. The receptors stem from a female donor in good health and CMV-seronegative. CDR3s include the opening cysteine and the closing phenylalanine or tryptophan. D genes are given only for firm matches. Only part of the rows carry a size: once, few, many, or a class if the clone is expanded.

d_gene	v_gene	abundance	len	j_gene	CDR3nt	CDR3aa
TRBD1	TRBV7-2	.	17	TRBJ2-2	TGTGCCAGCAGCTTAGTGGTCGGACAGGGTCTCGCCGGGGAGCTGTTTTTT	CASSLVVGQGLAGELFF
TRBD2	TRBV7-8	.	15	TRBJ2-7	TGTGCCAGCAGCCCGAACCGGCTAGCGGGGGACCTCCCAGACTTC	CASSPNRLAGDLPDF
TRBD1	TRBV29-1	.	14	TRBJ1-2	TGCAGCTTTAGACGGGCGCAGGGGGCAGGCGGCTACACCTTC	CSFRRAQGAGGYTF
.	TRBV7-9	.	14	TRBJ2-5	TGTGCCAGCAGCCAGTCCACTAGATTTCAGACCCAGTACTTC	CASSQSTRFQTQYF
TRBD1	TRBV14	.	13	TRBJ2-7	TGTGCCAGCAGCCGGGACAGCTCCTACGAGCAGTACTTC	CASSRDSSYEQYF
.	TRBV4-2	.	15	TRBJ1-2	TGTGCCAGCAGCCAAGATACATCAAAAAACTATGGCTACACCTTC	CASSQDTSKNYGYTF
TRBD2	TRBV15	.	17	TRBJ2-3	TGTGCCACCTCCCGGGGGCGGGAGGGCCTTAGCACAGATACGCAGTATTTT	CATSRGREGLSTDTQYF
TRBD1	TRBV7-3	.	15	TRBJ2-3	TGTGCCAGCAGCCCGGACAGGGCCTACACAGATACGCAGTATTTT	CASSPDRAYTDTQYF
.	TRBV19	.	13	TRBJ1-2	TGTGCCAGTAGTATTGGAGGGTTAAGTGGCTACACCTTC	CASSIGGLSGYTF
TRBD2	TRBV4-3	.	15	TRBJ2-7	TGCGCCAGCAGCCACACTAGCGGGAGCTCCTACGAGCAGTACTTC	CASSHTSGSSYEQYF
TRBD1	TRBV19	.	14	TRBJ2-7	TGTGCCAGTTCCAGGGACAGACTTTTGGGCGAGCAGTACTTC	CASSRDRLLGEQYF
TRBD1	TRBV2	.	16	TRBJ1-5	TGTGCCAGCAGCGATACCGGGACAGGGGGCAATCAGCCCCAGCATTTT	CASSDTGTGGNQPQHF
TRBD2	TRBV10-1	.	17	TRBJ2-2	TGCGCCAGCAGTTCGGTTGGGCGGGAGGCCGGGACCGGGGAGCTGTTTTTT	CASSSVGREAGTGELFF
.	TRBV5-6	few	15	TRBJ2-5	TGTGCCAGCAGCCCGGGGGTCGGGGTTAGGGAGACCCAGTACTTC	CASSPGVGVRETQYF
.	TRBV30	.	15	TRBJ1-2	TGTGCCTGGAGTAACGGCGAGGTTGATGTCTATGGCTACACCTTC	CAWSNGEVDVYGYTF
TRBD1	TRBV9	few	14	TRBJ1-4	TGTGCCGCCGGAGGGGACAGGGGGCTTGAAAAACTGTTTTTT	CAAGGDRGLEKLFF
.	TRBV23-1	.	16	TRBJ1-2	TGCGCCAGCAGTCAATCTGGGCAGCCTCCTAACTATGGCTACACCTTC	CASSQSGQPPNYGYTF